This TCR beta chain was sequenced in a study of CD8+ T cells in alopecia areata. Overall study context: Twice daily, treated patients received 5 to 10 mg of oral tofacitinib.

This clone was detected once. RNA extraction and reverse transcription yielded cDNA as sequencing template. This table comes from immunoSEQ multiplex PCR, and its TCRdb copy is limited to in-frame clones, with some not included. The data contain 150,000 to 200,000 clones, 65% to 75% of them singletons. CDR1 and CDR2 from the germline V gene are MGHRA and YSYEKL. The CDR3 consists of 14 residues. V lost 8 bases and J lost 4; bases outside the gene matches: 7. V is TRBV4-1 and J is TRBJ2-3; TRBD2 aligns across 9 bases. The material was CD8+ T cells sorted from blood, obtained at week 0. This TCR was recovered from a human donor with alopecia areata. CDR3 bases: TGCGCCAGCGTTGGCGGGGGGGTAGCAGATACGCAGTATTTT. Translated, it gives CASVGGGVADTQYF.